Listed here are 20 T cell receptor beta chains from one sample, sequenced in a study of blood T cell repertoires in COVID-19. Clones were sequenced by immunoSEQ multiplex PCR, and TCRdb holds only the in-frame ones, with some missing. The table lists around 170,000 clones, approximately 86% of them singletons. Sequenced input: peripheral blood. The source is a man aged 55 to 70 with COVID-19, enrolled during active disease.

V is TRBV4-3 and J is TRBJ2-6; D is uncertain. Germline V gene lookup returns CDR1 LGHNA and CDR2 YSLEER. The V gene lost 0 bases and the J gene lost 2 bases, with 8 bases spanning the gap. There are 16 residues in the CDR3. The CDR3, as DNA: TGCGCCAGCAGCCAAGATCTACTCCCTGGGGCCAACGTCCTGACTTTC. It specifies CASSQDLLPGANVLTF.

The chain is built from TRBV5-1 and TRBJ1-1; D unresolved. CDR1 and CDR2 from the germline V gene are SGHRS and YFSETQ. Between the trimmed V and J ends, which lost 1 base and 0 bases, there was a span of 10 bases. The CDR3 sequence is 15 residues long. As DNA, the CDR3 is TGCGCCAGCAGCTTGTCGCCAGAAATGAACACTGAAGCTTTCTTT. Protein product: CASSLSPEMNTEAFF.

V is TRBV19 and J is TRBJ2-1, with TRBD1 matching over 7 bases. V shed 3 bases and J 9 bases; nucleotides not matched to a gene: 11. Germline assignment: CDR1 LNHDA and CDR2 SQIVND (reference sequence). The CDR3 is 15 amino acids. The CDR3 coding sequence is TGTGCCAGTAGTATCAACTACCCAGGGGGTCTTGAGCAGTTCTTC. This codes for CASSINYPGGLEQFF.

The chain combines TRBV24-1 with TRBJ2-2; TRBD2 agrees at 10 bases. The CDR3 contains 19 residues. Germline trimming cut 2 bases from V and 6 bases from J; bases unmatched to any gene: 14. Germline V gene data show CDR1 as KGHDR and CDR2 as SFDVKD. The DNA for the CDR3 is TGTGCCACCAGTGATTCATATCTGATCGGGACTAGCGTTTCCGGGGAGCTGTTTTTT. It specifies CATSDSYLIGTSVSGELFF.

The V and J genes are TRBV6-1 and TRBJ2-5, with TRBD1 matching 7 bases. There are 15 residues in the CDR3. With V trimmed by 2 bases and J by 2 bases, 5 bases remained unmatched. The germline gives CDR1 MNHNS, CDR2 SASEGT. Here the CDR3 DNA reads TGTGCCAGCAGTGAATCACAGGGGAGTCAAGAGACCCAGTACTTC. Translation gives CASSESQGSQETQYF.

The rearrangement joins TRBV2 to TRBJ1-3; D is possibly TRBD1 (6 bases). There are 16 residues in the CDR3. V was pared by 3 bases and J by 4 bases, with 16 bases between. Looked up from germline, CDR1 is SNHLY and CDR2 is FYNNEI. CDR3 in amino acids: CASSDWSGVTGNTIYF. For the CDR3, the DNA is TGTGCCAGCAGTGATTGGTCAGGGGTAACGGGAAACACCATATATTTT.

The chain has TRBV7-2 and TRBJ1-1; D unresolved. Germline values: CDR1 SGHTA, CDR2 FQGNSA. V lost 1 base and J 0 bases, leaving 9 bases between the germline ends. This CDR3 comprises 15 residues. In DNA form, the CDR3 reads TGTGCCAGCAGCTTAGGGAGTCAATTGAACACTGAAGCTTTCTTT. Its protein product is CASSLGSQLNTEAFF.

The rearrangement uses TRBV7-9 and TRBJ1-2; TRBD1 matches 7 bases. Per the germline V gene, CDR1 is SEHNR and CDR2 is FQNEAQ (reference sequence). This CDR3 is 12 amino acids long. The ends lost 10 bases at V and 8 bases at J; junction bases unmatched: 10. The CDR3 spells CATRQGDSGYTF. CDR3 DNA sequence: TGTGCCACCAGACAGGGCGACTCCGGCTACACCTTC.

This clone has more than one count but fewer than ten. V gene TRBV27 combines with J gene TRBJ2-3; D not resolved. The CDR3 loop spans 14 amino acids. Trimming left V 6 bases short and J 0 bases short, with 10 bases between. Germline CDR1 and CDR2: MNHEY and SMNVEV (reference sequence). The CDR3 DNA follows: TGTGCCAGCAGCAAAATGACTAGCACAGATACGCAGTATTTT. It translates to CASSKMTSTDTQYF.

This clone appeared once. This chain joins TRBV7-9 and TRBJ1-2; 9 positions agree with TRBD1. With 6 bases clipped from V and 3 bases from J, the junction kept 11 bases outside the gene matches. There are 16 residues in the CDR3. Per the germline V gene, CDR1 is SEHNR and CDR2 is FQNEAQ (reference sequence). Here the CDR3 DNA reads TGTGCCAGCAGACAGCCGGGACAGGGTCCTGACTATGGCTACACCTTC. It is translated as CASRQPGQGPDYGYTF.

The genes are TRBV6-2 or TRBV6-3 and TRBJ1-1; no reliable D call. The V gene lost 2 bases and the J gene lost 5 bases, with 6 bases spanning the gap. Germline assignment: CDR1 MNHEY and CDR2 SVGEGT. This CDR3 has 12 residues. As DNA, the CDR3 is TGTGCCAGCAGTTACGGACTGACTGAAGCTTTCTTT. Translating it yields CASSYGLTEAFF.

The chain is built from TRBV19 and TRBJ1-5; 12 bases align to TRBD1. Trimming removed 3 bases from V and 6 bases from J; junction bases left unmatched: 9. The germline CDR1 and CDR2 sequences are LNHDA and SQIVND (reference sequence). CDR3 length: 17 residues. CDR3 loop: CASSIPGTGGRSQPQHF. CDR3 nucleotides: TGTGCCAGTAGTATCCCCGGGACAGGGGGCCGGTCTCAGCCCCAGCATTTT.

Turning to this clone: Other DNA sequences of this sample code for an identical CDR3. V usage is TRBV6-5 and J usage is TRBJ1-6; TRBD1 is a possible D gene (6 bases). The CDR3 totals 13 residues. The V and J ends lost 6 bases and 10 bases respectively, with 13 bases between them. Germline V lookup: CDR1 MNHEY, CDR2 SVGAGI. The CDR3 loop is CASSQQGSSPLHF. The CDR3 nucleotides read TGTGCCAGCAGCCAACAGGGTTCCTCACCCCTCCACTTT.

This clone showed up just a few times. The chain joins TRBV24-1 to TRBJ2-5; D might be TRBD2 (6 bases). V shed 0 bases and J shed 5 bases, with 18 bases lying between them. CDR1 and CDR2 (germline): KGHDR, SFDVKD. The CDR3 runs 17 residues. In DNA form, the CDR3 reads TGTGCCACCAGTGATTTGCCATCTACACCCGGAGGGGAGACCCAGTACTTC. The encoded protein is CATSDLPSTPGGETQYF.

The chain has TRBV7-9 and TRBJ2-1; tentatively, D is TRBD1 (6 bases). This CDR3 region has 14 residues. Trimming pared 6 bases from V and 3 bases from J, leaving 12 bases between. The germline V gene has CDR1 SEHNR and CDR2 FQNEAQ (reference sequence). CDR3 sequence (DNA): TGTGCCAGCAGATATACAGGGAACTACAATGAGCAGTTCTTC. This sequence encodes CASRYTGNYNEQFF.

This chain connects TRBV6-1 to TRBJ1-3, with D hard to call. Germline assignment: CDR1 MNHNS and CDR2 SASEGT. This CDR3 has 15 amino acids. V was shortened by 1 base and J by 3 bases, with 10 bases between the two germline ends. CDR3 bases: TGTGCCAGCAGTGAAGTTCAGACTGATGGAAACACCATATATTTT. This sequence encodes CASSEVQTDGNTIYF.

V gene TRBV7-2 combines with J gene TRBJ2-7; the match to TRBD2 covers 8 bases. This CDR3 has 14 residues. Germline assignment: CDR1 SGHTA and CDR2 FQGNSA. Trimming removed 4 bases from V and 2 bases from J; junction bases left unmatched: 4. The CDR3 nucleotides are TGTGCCAGCAGCTCGCAAGCGGGGGCCTACGAGCAGTACTTC. Residues: CASSSQAGAYEQYF.

The V gene is TRBV2, the J gene TRBJ2-1, with TRBD2 identical over 10 bases. V lost 6 bases to trimming and J lost 6 bases; unmatched junction nucleotides: 8. CDR3 length: 15 amino acids. Germline CDR1 SNHLY, CDR2 FYNNEI. The CDR3 coding sequence is TGTGCCAGCAGATGGGCTAGCGGGAGTCTCAATGAGCAGTTCTTC. Amino acids: CASRWASGSLNEQFF.

This clone was seen only once. The chain couples TRBV2 to TRBJ2-1, with 10 positions matching TRBD2. Germline V gene data show CDR1 as SNHLY and CDR2 as FYNNEI. The ends lost 3 bases at V and 7 bases at J; junction bases unmatched: 6. The CDR3 consists of 15 residues. CDR3 sequence: CASSEMLAGVNEQFF. CDR3 bases: TGTGCCAGCAGTGAGATGCTAGCGGGAGTAAATGAGCAGTTCTTC.

This clone was seen only a few times. The chain has TRBV28 and TRBJ1-4, with D possibly matching TRBD1 (6 bases). Deletions cut 6 bases from V and 7 bases from J, with 15 bases between. This CDR3 spans 14 amino acids. CDR1 is MDHEN and CDR2 is SYDVKM in the germline V gene. CDR3 residues: CASRHYRDGEKLFF. CDR3 DNA: TGTGCCAGCAGGCACTACAGGGATGGTGAAAAACTGTTTTTT.